The 11 T cell receptor beta chains below come from one sample, sequenced in a study of shared clonotypes between healthy human individuals. Selected positively for CCR7 and CD45RO-negative, naive CD8 cells excluded terminally differentiated effector memory CD45RA+ cells. The protocol was immunoSEQ multiplex PCR, while the TCRdb copy is restricted to in-frame clones and leaves out a portion. Among under 850,000 clones listed, 85% to 95% were seen once. Sample: naive CD8+ T cells sorted from blood. Receptors originate from a man aged 30 to 39 in good health.

V is TRBV6-5 and J is TRBJ2-3; 10 positions agree with TRBD2. The V segment lost 5 bases and the J segment 3 bases; nucleotides outside the gene matches: 2. This CDR3 comprises 14 residues. CDR1 and CDR2 (germline): MNHEY, SVGAGI. This CDR3 is CASSASGGTDTQYF. CDR3 bases: TGTGCCAGCAGTGCTAGCGGGGGTACAGATACGCAGTATTTT.

About this clone itself: This sample also contains other DNA sequences that code for the same CDR3. The rearrangement links TRBV9 to TRBJ2-7; 8 bases map to TRBD1. This CDR3 spans 14 amino acids. V shed 3 bases and J 3 bases; nucleotides not matched to a gene: 5. Per germline, CDR1 SGDLS and CDR2 YYNGEE. This CDR3 is CASSAGTGGYEQYF. The CDR3, as DNA: TGTGCCAGCAGCGCCGGGACAGGCGGCTACGAGCAGTACTTC.

As for this clone: In the same sample, other DNA sequences code for this CDR3. This chain connects TRBV27 to TRBJ2-1; D unclear. The CDR3 totals 13 residues. Deletions cut 5 bases from V and 5 bases from J, with 10 bases between. From germline, CDR1 is MNHEY and CDR2 SMNVEV (reference sequence). CDR3 region: CASSLGRNNEQFF. The CDR3 nucleotides are TGTGCCAGCAGTCTCGGACGTAACAATGAGCAGTTCTTC.

This chain links TRBV14 with TRBJ1-4; D remains unclear. V shed 0 bases and J shed 8 bases, with 16 bases lying between them. CDR3 length equals 16 residues. Germline-derived CDR1 and CDR2 are SGHDN and FVKESK. CDR3 sequence (DNA): TGTGCCAGCAGCCAAGATAGCACCGGGGTCCGCGAAAAACTGTTTTTT. This translates into CASSQDSTGVREKLFF.

A single count supports this clone. The J gene is TRBJ1-1, the V gene TRBV28; weak D call: TRBD1 (5 bases). V shed 5 bases and J shed 0 bases, with 13 bases lying between them. The CDR3 sequence is 15 residues long. Germline assignment: CDR1 MDHEN and CDR2 SYDVKM. The CDR3 loop reads CASSPRQTMNTEAFF. In DNA, the CDR3 is TGTGCCAGCAGTCCCCGACAGACCATGAACACTGAAGCTTTCTTT.

The chain combines TRBV5-1 with TRBJ1-2; D remains ambiguous. CDR1 and CDR2 (germline): SGHRS, YFSETQ. The CDR3 covers 14 residues. The V end lost 0 bases, the J end lost 2 bases, and 8 bases lay between the germline ends. The CDR3 region is CASSLDTPNYGYTF. The CDR3 nucleotides are TGCGCCAGCAGCTTGGATACACCAAACTATGGCTACACCTTC.

The chain links TRBV7-6 to TRBJ2-5; 11 bases match TRBD2. V shed 1 base and J 0 bases; nucleotides not matched to a gene: 10. CDR1 and CDR2 (germline): SGHVS, FNYEAQ. The CDR3 has 19 amino acids. CDR3 nucleotide sequence: TGTGCCAGCAGCTTAGTCCCGGGACTAGCGGCGGGGTACCAAGAGACCCAGTACTTC. Residues: CASSLVPGLAAGYQETQYF.

V is TRBV2 and J is TRBJ2-5, with 9 bases lining up with TRBD2. Per the germline V gene, CDR1 is SNHLY and CDR2 is FYNNEI. The CDR3 extends over 10 amino acids. V lost 11 bases, J lost 5 bases, and 0 bases stayed unmatched. CDR3 protein: CAAGGETQYF. The CDR3 nucleotides read TGTGCCGCGGGAGGGGAGACCCAGTACTTC.

In nucleotides, the CDR3 is TGTGCCAGCAGCGGGAGTGTGGGAGCAGCCACGGGGAATGAGCAGTTCTTC. Its protein product is CASSGSVGAATGNEQFF. The rearrangement uses TRBV9 and TRBJ2-1; the D gene is possibly TRBD2 (5 bases). This CDR3 is built from 17 residues. In germline, CDR1 is SGDLS, CDR2 YYNGEE. The V end was cut by 3 bases, the J end by 7 bases, with 23 bases between. Supplemented by reference TRBV9 and TRBJ2-1, the full variable domain reads DSGVTQTPKHLITATGQRVTLRCSPRSGDLSVYWYQQSLDQGLQFLIQYYNGEERAKGNILERFSAQQFPDLHSELNLSSLELGDSALYFCASSGSVGAATGNEQFFGPGTRLTVL.

V and J are TRBV10-3 and TRBJ2-7, with 7 nucleotides matching TRBD1. The CDR3 runs to 17 residues. Germline CDR1 is ENHRY and CDR2 is SYGVKD. Trimming cost V 3 bases and J 4 bases; bases outside gene matches: 15. CDR3: CAISEGLGGQTIYEQYF. CDR3 DNA sequence: TGTGCCATCAGTGAAGGATTAGGGGGACAGACGATTTACGAGCAGTACTTC.

The chain carries TRBV7-9 and TRBJ2-7; D remains unclear. Germline V gene data show CDR1 as SEHNR and CDR2 as FQNEAQ (reference sequence). The V end lost 4 bases, the J end lost 3 bases, and 7 bases lay between the germline ends. This CDR3 has 12 residues. CDR3 in DNA: TGTGCCAGCAGCTCCAGAATCTACGAGCAGTACTTC. Translating it yields CASSSRIYEQYF.